Listed below are T cell receptor beta chains from one sample, sequenced in a study of CD8 T cells in Susac syndrome. TCRdb reprocessed the immunoSEQ multiplex PCR reads with MiXCR, giving one entry per CDR3 protein. Of just over 150,000 distinct CDR3 sequences in the sample, about 95% were seen once. The sequencing input was CD4+ T cells from PBMCs. These receptor sequences come from a human donor with Susac syndrome. The CDR3 runs from the conserved cysteine through the conserved F or W. The order of the fields is V gene, clone size, J gene, D gene, CDR3 DNA, CDR3 protein. The D gene is left open where the match is weak. Size tells how often a clone was seen (once, few, many) or the class of an expanded clone, and some rows leave it out.

>TRBV11-3|NA|TRBJ2-7|NA
TGTGCCAGCAGCTCCCCTCCCTCCTACGAGCAGTACTTC
CASSSPPSYEQYF
>TRBV7-6|NA|TRBJ2-2|TRBD1
TGTGCCACCCGAAGGGACAGGGGGTTAAGCGGGGAGCTGTTTTTT
CATRRDRGLSGELFF
>TRBV20-1|NA|TRBJ2-3|TRBD1
TGCAGTGCGGACGGACAGGGGGCGCGGGGGGCAGATACGCAGTATTTT
CSADGQGARGADTQYF
>TRBV3-1|NA|TRBJ2-4|TRBD1
TGTGCCAGCAGCCTGTGGACAGGGGTAGCCAAAAACATTCAGTACTTC
CASSLWTGVAKNIQYF
>TRBV9|NA|TRBJ2-5|NA
TGTGCCAGCAGCGTAAGTTGGCCAGGGGATCAAGAGACCCAGTACTTC
CASSVSWPGDQETQYF
>TRBV4-2|NA|TRBJ2-1|NA
TGTGCCAGCAGCCAAGGGCACGGTTCTGGGGGTAACAATGAGCAGTTCTTC
CASSQGHGSGGNNEQFF
>TRBV18|NA|TRBJ2-4|TRBD1
TGTGCCAGCTCACCGTTACCACAGGGGGCGATCCAAAACATTCAGTACTTC
CASSPLPQGAIQNIQYF
>TRBV5-4|NA|TRBJ2-1|NA
TGTGCCAGCAGCTTGTCCTCGGGGTTCCACAATGAGCAGTTCTTC
CASSLSSGFHNEQFF
>TRBV7-9|NA|TRBJ2-5|NA
TGTGCCAGTGGAATACAAGAGACCCAGTACTTC
CASGIQETQYF
>TRBV15|NA|TRBJ1-3|NA
TGTGCCACCAGCAGAGGGGCCGTTTCTGGAAACACCATATATTTT
CATSRGAVSGNTIYF
>TRBV20-1|NA|TRBJ2-7|NA
TGCAGCACCAACATGAGGGGGAGGATCTACGAGCAGTACTTC
CSTNMRGRIYEQYF
>TRBV7-3|NA|TRBJ2-2|NA
TGTGCCAGCAGCTTAACAAGGGCTGACACCGGGGAGCTGTTTTTT
CASSLTRADTGELFF
>TRBV11-2|NA|TRBJ2-1|NA
TGTGCCAGCAGCTTAGTTATGGGGCGGGGTGAGCAGTTCTTC
CASSLVMGRGEQFF
>TRBV19|NA|TRBJ1-1|NA
TGTGCCAGTAGTTTTCAGGTGAACACTGAAGCTTTCTTT
CASSFQVNTEAFF
>TRBV20-1|NA|TRBJ1-5|NA
TGCAGTGCTATTCCAGGGGCAAATCAGCCCCAGCATTTT
CSAIPGANQPQHF
>TRBV18|NA|TRBJ1-1|TRBD1
TGTGCCAGCTCACCCCTGACAGGGACGGACACTGAAGCTTTCTTT
CASSPLTGTDTEAFF
>TRBV29-1|NA|TRBJ1-2|TRBD1
TGCAGCGTTGAGGGGACAGTCCCGAAGAATGGCTACACCTTC
CSVEGTVPKNGYTF
>TRBV20-1|NA|TRBJ1-1|TRBD1
TGCAGTGCTAACAGGGGCTCGGGAGCCACTGAAGCTTTCTTT
CSANRGSGATEAFF
>TRBV7-8|NA|TRBJ2-1|TRBD2
TGTGCCAGCAGCCTAGTTTCCGGGGGGGCTTCCTACAATGAGCAGTTCTTC
CASSLVSGGASYNEQFF
>TRBV29-1|NA|TRBJ1-2|NA
TGCAGCGTTGAGGCCTTGCAGGGGAACTATGGCTACACCTTC
CSVEALQGNYGYTF
>TRBV5-6|NA|TRBJ2-1|NA
TGTGCCAGCAGCTTGGGTGTAGCGAGAGTAAATGAGCAGTTCTTC
CASSLGVARVNEQFF
>TRBV5-6|NA|TRBJ2-5|NA
TGTGCCAGCAGCCTAACAGGGCCCGTATCCACCCAGTACTTC
CASSLTGPVSTQYF
>TRBV20-1|NA|TRBJ1-4|NA
TGCAGTGCTAGATTGGGGCCGGAAAAACTGTTTTTT
CSARLGPEKLFF
>TRBV29-1|NA|TRBJ2-1|NA
TGCAGCGTTCCAGGACTGCTGGATGAGCAGTTCTTC
CSVPGLLDEQFF
>TRBV6-4|once|TRBJ2-3|TRBD1
TGTGCCAGCAGTGCGACCGGGACAGGGACTATAGATACGCAGTATTTT
CASSATGTGTIDTQYF
>TRBV5-6|once|TRBJ1-2|NA
TGTGCCAGCAGCTTGAGTCGGGGCTACACCTTC
CASSLSRGYTF
>TRBV29-1|once|TRBJ2-4|NA
TGCAGCGTTCGGGCATCCAAAAACATTCAGTACTTC
CSVRASKNIQYF
>TRBV4-2|NA|TRBJ2-7|TRBD2
TGTGCCAGCAGCCAAGACTGGCGGGGGGCAACCTACGAGCAGTACTTC
CASSQDWRGATYEQYF
>TRBV15|NA|TRBJ2-7|TRBD1
TGTGCCACCAGCAGAGGAGGAACAGGGGCCTACGAGCAGTACTTC
CATSRGGTGAYEQYF
>TRBV7-2|NA|TRBJ2-1|TRBD2
TGTGCCAGCAGCTCCAGCGGGGGGCCTTTCAATGAGCAGTTCTTC
CASSSSGGPFNEQFF
>TRBV11-2|once|TRBJ2-5|NA
TGTGCCAGCAGCTTGGACTGGACGGGGACCCAGTACTTC
CASSLDWTGTQYF
>TRBV27|NA|TRBJ2-3|NA
TGTGCCAGCAGCAGGGACGATACGCAGTATTTT
CASSRDDTQYF
>TRBV21-1|NA|TRBJ1-2|NA
TGTGCCAGCAGCAAATTGGGTGGCTACACCTTC
CASSKLGGYTF
>TRBV18|once|TRBJ2-5|NA
TGTGCCAGCTCACCACCGAGCGGCCAAGAGACCCAGTACTTC
CASSPPSGQETQYF
>TRBV3-1|NA|TRBJ2-1|NA
TGTGCCAGCAGCCAAGACTATGGCAATGAGCAGTTCTTC
CASSQDYGNEQFF
>TRBV6-1|NA|TRBJ2-1|NA
TGTGCCAGCCGGGTAGCGGCTTACAATGAGCAGTTCTTC
CASRVAAYNEQFF
>TRBV9|NA|TRBJ2-7|TRBD1
TGTGCCAGCAGCGTAGAGCGCCCTGGACAGGGAGGCTCCTACGAGCAGTACTTC
CASSVERPGQGGSYEQYF
>TRBV7-2|NA|TRBJ1-2|NA
TGTGCCAGCAGCTTAGCGGGCGGCGTCTATGGCTACACCTTC
CASSLAGGVYGYTF
>TRBV20-1|NA|TRBJ2-7|TRBD1
TGCAGTGCCCCCCCCGGGACAGGGTTCGAGCAGTACTTC
CSAPPGTGFEQYF
>TRBV20-1|NA|TRBJ2-5|NA
TGCAGTGCCAGGGGGGACGCCTACCAAGAGACCCAGTACTTC
CSARGDAYQETQYF
>TRBV11-2|NA|TRBJ1-5|NA
TGTGCCAGCAGCTCCGGCGGGGATTCTAGCAATCAGCCCCAGCATTTT
CASSSGGDSSNQPQHF
>TRBV29-1|NA|TRBJ2-5|TRBD2
TGCAGCTCTGGGACTAGCGGACAAGAGACCCAGTACTTC
CSSGTSGQETQYF
>TRBV5-1|NA|TRBJ2-7|NA
TGCGCCAGCAGCACCTCGACAGGCCCCTACGAGCAGTACTTC
CASSTSTGPYEQYF
>TRBV4-2|NA|TRBJ2-1|TRBD1
TGTGCCAGCAGCCAGGGACAGGGGCCATATGAGCAGTTCTTC
CASSQGQGPYEQFF
>TRBV19|NA|TRBJ2-5|NA
TGTGCCAGTAGTATTCAGTACCAAGAGACCCAGTACTTC
CASSIQYQETQYF